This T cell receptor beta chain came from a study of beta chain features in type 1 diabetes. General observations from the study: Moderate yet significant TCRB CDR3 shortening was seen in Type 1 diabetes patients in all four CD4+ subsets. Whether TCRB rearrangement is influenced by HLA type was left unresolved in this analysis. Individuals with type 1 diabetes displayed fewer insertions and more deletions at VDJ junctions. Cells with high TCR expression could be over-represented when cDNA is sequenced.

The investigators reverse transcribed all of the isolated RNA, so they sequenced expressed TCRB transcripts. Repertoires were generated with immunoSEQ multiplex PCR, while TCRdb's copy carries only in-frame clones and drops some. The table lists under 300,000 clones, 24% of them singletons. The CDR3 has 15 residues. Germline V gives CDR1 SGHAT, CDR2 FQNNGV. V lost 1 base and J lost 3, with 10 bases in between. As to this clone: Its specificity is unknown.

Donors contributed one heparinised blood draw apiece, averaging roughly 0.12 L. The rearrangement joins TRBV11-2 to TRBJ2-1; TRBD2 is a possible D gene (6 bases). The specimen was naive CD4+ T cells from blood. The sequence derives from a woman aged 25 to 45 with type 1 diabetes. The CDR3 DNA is TGTGCCAGCAGCTTAGTTAGCGGAGACTACAATGAGCAGTTCTTC. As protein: CASSLVSGDYNEQFF.